These 10 T cell receptor beta chains were all obtained from the same sample, sequenced in a study of response to subunit inactivated influenza vaccine. TCRdb processed the RT-PCR reads anew with MiXCR; each CDR3 protein has one entry. The sample has about 150,000 distinct CDR3 sequences, around 11% seen once. The sequencing used CD8+ T cells sorted from PBMCs, collected about 23 months after vaccination. The origin of the receptors is a man aged 50-75 years who received an inactivated influenza vaccine.

This clonotype was observed many times. The genes are TRBV4-2 and TRBJ2-3, with TRBD1 as a possible D gene (6 bases). CDR1 and CDR2 from the germline V gene are LGHNA and YNFKEQ. The germline V and J ends were trimmed by 1 base and 2 bases, with 10 bases remaining between them. The CDR3 contains 15 residues. This CDR3 is CASSQVTGFTDTQYF. As DNA, the CDR3 is TGTGCCAGCAGCCAAGTTACAGGGTTCACAGATACGCAGTATTTT.

This clonotype was detected many times. This chain uses TRBV29-1 with TRBJ2-7; D remains unclear. Looked up from germline, CDR1 is SQVTM and CDR2 is ANQGSEA. The CDR3 is 13 residues long. Trimming stripped 5 bases from V and 0 bases from J, with 11 bases between. CDR3 nucleotides: TGCAGCGTTAGTGCCCCTAGCTCCTACGAGCAGTACTTC. It is translated as CSVSAPSSYEQYF.

This clonotype showed up just a few times. The chain recombines TRBV7-9 with TRBJ2-1; TRBD2 matches 11 bases. Germline CDR1 is SEHNR and CDR2 is FQNEAQ (reference sequence). The CDR3 sequence is 15 residues long. Unmatched junction bases numbered 5, after V lost 2 bases and J lost 8 bases. CDR3 nucleotide sequence: TGTGCCAGCAGCTTAACACTAGCGGGAGCCGATGAGCAGTTCTTC. It yields the protein CASSLTLAGADEQFF.

This clonotype was picked up many times. The chain links TRBV6-2 or TRBV6-3 to TRBJ2-7, with 8 bases matching TRBD2. From germline, CDR1 is MNHEY and CDR2 SVGEGT. CDR3 length: 14 amino acids. The V segment lost 6 bases and the J segment 3 bases; nucleotides outside the gene matches: 7. CDR3 bases: TGTGCCAGCAGCTTCGGCGGGGGGAGCTACGAGCAGTACTTC. It is translated as CASSFGGGSYEQYF.

The chain has TRBV25-1 and TRBJ1-5; no firm D call. This CDR3 is 14 amino acids long. Trimming left V 1 base short and J 0 bases short, with 4 bases between. Per the germline V gene, CDR1 is MGHDK and CDR2 is SYGVNS. CDR3 in amino acids: CASSEWDSNQPQHF. The CDR3 DNA follows: TGTGCCAGCAGTGAATGGGATAGCAATCAGCCCCAGCATTTT.

The sample holds many counts of this clonotype. The chain uses TRBV5-1 and TRBJ2-2; possible D gene TRBD1, 6 bases. Trimming shortened V by 3 bases and J by 1 base, and 10 bases separated the two germline ends. Germline CDR1 and CDR2: SGHRS and YFSETQ. This CDR3 is built from 15 residues. CDR3 protein: CASSWWTENTGELFF. Here the CDR3 DNA reads TGCGCCAGCAGCTGGTGGACAGAGAACACCGGGGAGCTGTTTTTT.

This clonotype was recorded a few times. The CDR3 sequence: CASRPLSGSYNEQFF. In DNA, the CDR3 is TGTGCCAGCAGACCCCTTAGCGGGTCCTACAATGAGCAGTTCTTC. The gene calls are TRBV6-1 and TRBJ2-1; 7 bases agree with TRBD2. Germline-derived CDR1 and CDR2 are MNHNS and SASEGT. J lost 1 base, V lost 6 bases, and 6 bases had no gene match. The CDR3 contains 15 residues.

This clonotype showed up just a few times. The V and J genes are TRBV28 and TRBJ2-5; 10 nucleotides match TRBD2. The CDR3 consists of 16 residues. Germline V gene sequence: CDR1 MDHEN, CDR2 SYDVKM. V shed 1 base and J 2 bases; nucleotides not matched to a gene: 4. The DNA of the CDR3 is TGTGCCAGCAGTTTATCGACTAGCGGGCCTCAAGAGACCCAGTACTTC. This sequence encodes CASSLSTSGPQETQYF.

The V gene is TRBV4-3, the J gene TRBJ1-1, with D possibly matching TRBD1 (5 bases). Germline V gene lookup returns CDR1 LGHNA and CDR2 YSLEER. The CDR3 is 15 residues long. The ends were cut back, 0 bases at V and 5 bases at J, with 13 bases in the middle. The CDR3 protein is CASSQEAGAETEAFF. The CDR3 DNA reads TGCGCCAGCAGCCAAGAGGCCGGGGCTGAGACTGAAGCTTTCTTT.

This clonotype was counted ten times or more. The rearrangement joins TRBV11-2 to TRBJ2-7, with D uncertain. The CDR3 is 12 residues long. Germline CDR1 is SGHAT and CDR2 is FQNNGV. Trimming removed 4 bases at V and 6 bases at J, with 10 bases between. The CDR3 region is CASSSPFGEQYF. The CDR3 coding sequence is TGTGCCAGCAGCTCCCCATTTGGCGAGCAGTACTTC.